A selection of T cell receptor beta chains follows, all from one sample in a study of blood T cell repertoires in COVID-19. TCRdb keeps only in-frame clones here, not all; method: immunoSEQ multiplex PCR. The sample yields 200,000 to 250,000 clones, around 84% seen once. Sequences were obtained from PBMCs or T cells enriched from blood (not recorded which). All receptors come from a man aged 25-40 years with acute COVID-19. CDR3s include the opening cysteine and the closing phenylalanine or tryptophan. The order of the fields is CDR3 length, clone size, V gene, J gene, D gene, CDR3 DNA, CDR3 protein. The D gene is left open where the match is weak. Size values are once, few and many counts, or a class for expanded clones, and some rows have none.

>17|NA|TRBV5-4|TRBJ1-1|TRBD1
TGTGCCAGCAGCTTAGGACAGGGGGGCAGTAGGGACACTGAAGCTTTCTTT
CASSLGQGGSRDTEAFF
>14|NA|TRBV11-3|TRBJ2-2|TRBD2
TGTGCCAGCAGCTTGACTAGCGGGGCCGGGGAGCTGTTTTTT
CASSLTSGAGELFF
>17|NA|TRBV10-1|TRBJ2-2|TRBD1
TGCGCCAGCAGTGATTCCGGGACAGCGTCGAACACCGGGGAGCTGTTTTTT
CASSDSGTASNTGELFF
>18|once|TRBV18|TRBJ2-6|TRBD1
TGTGCCAGCTCACCACCGGGACAGGGGTCCTCTGGGGCCAACGTCCTGACTTTC
CASSPPGQGSSGANVLTF
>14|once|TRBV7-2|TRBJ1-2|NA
TGTGCCAGCAGCTTAGGGACAGCTACTTATGGCTACACCTTC
CASSLGTATYGYTF
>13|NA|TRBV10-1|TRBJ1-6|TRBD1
TGCGCCAGCCGAGGACAGGGGGGTTCACCCCTCCACTTT
CASRGQGGSPLHF
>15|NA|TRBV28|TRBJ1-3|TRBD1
TGTGCCAGCAGTGGGACAGGGAACTCTGGAAACACCATATATTTT
CASSGTGNSGNTIYF
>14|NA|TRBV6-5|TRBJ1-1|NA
TGTGCCAGCAGTATTACAGGGTGGGGCACTGAAGCTTTCTTT
CASSITGWGTEAFF
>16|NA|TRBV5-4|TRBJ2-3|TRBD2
TGTGCCAGCAGATACGACCTAGCGGGGAGCACAGATACGCAGTATTTT
CASRYDLAGSTDTQYF
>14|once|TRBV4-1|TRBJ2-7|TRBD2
TGCGCCAGCAGCCAATGGGCGGGGGAAGGCGAGCAGTACTTC
CASSQWAGEGEQYF
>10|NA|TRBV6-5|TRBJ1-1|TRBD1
TGTGCCAGTGGGGACAGTGAAGCTTTCTTT
CASGDSEAFF
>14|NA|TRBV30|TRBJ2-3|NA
TGTGCCTGGAGTCAGGGACTCGCCACAGATACGCAGTATTTT
CAWSQGLATDTQYF
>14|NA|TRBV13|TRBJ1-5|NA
TGTGCCAGCAGCTCCGGGGGGCGCAATCAGCCCCAGCATTTT
CASSSGGRNQPQHF
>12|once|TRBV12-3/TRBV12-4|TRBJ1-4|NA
TGTGCCAGCAGTTTAGGCCCCGGAAAACTGTTTTTT
CASSLGPGKLFF
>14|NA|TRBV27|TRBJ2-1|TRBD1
TGTGCCAGCAGTAGGCAGGGGGTATACGGTGAGCAGTTCTTC
CASSRQGVYGEQFF
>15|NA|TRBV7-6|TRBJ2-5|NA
TGTGCCAGCAGCCAGAGGGTTGGATGGCAAGAGACCCAGTACTTC
CASSQRVGWQETQYF
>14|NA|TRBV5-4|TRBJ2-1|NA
TGTGCCAGCAGCTTGGATGTCCGGTCCAATGAGCAGTTCTTC
CASSLDVRSNEQFF
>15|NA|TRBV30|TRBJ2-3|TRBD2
TGTGCCTGGAGTAGGGTAGCGGGGAACACAGATACGCAGTATTTT
CAWSRVAGNTDTQYF
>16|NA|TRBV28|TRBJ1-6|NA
TGTGCCAGCCACCTCTCGGGGGGATCAAATAATTCACCCCTCCACTTT
CASHLSGGSNNSPLHF
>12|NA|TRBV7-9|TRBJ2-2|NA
TGTGCCAGCACCTTCGGCACCGGGGAGCTGTTTTTT
CASTFGTGELFF
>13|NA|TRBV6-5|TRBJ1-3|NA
TGTGCCGCCCGGCAGGGGACTGGAAACACCATATATTTT
CAARQGTGNTIYF
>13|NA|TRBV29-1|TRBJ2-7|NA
TGCAGCGTTGAAGATGTGGGCAGCTACGAGCAGTACTTC
CSVEDVGSYEQYF
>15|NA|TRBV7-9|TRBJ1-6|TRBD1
TGTGCCAGCAGCCGCCCGGGACAGATGGATTCACCCCTCCACTTT
CASSRPGQMDSPLHF
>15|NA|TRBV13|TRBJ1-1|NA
TGTGCCAGCAGCTTAGGAGGGACGGGACTCGGGGAAGCTTTCTTT
CASSLGGTGLGEAFF
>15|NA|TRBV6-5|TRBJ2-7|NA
TGTGCCAGCAGTTCCGCGCAGACGGGGAACTACGAGCAGTACTTC
CASSSAQTGNYEQYF
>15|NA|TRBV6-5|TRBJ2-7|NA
TGTGCCAGCAGACGCGACCGCGGATTGGTCTACGAGCAGTACTTC
CASRRDRGLVYEQYF
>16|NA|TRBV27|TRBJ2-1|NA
TGTGCCAGCAGTTACCTCGGAAATTGGGGGGAAAATGAGCAGTTCTTC
CASSYLGNWGENEQFF
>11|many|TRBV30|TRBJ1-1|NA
TGTGCCTATGAACCCAGGACTGAAGCTTTCTTT
CAYEPRTEAFF
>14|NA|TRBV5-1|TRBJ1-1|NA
TGCGCCAGCAGCTTGGAGTCAGGGAACACTGAAGCTTTCTTT
CASSLESGNTEAFF
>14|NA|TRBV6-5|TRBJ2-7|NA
TGTGCCAGCAGCCGCGCGGCGGGGAGATACGAGCAGTACTTC
CASSRAAGRYEQYF
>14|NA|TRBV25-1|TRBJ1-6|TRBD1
TGTGCCAGCAGCTGGGACAGAGATAATTCACCCCTCCACTTT
CASSWDRDNSPLHF
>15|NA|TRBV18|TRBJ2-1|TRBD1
TGTGCCAGCTCACCACGGGACAGCCCACACAATGAGCAGTTCTTC
CASSPRDSPHNEQFF
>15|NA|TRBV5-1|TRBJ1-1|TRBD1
TGCGCCAGCAGCTTGGGGCAGGGGGCCAGGACTGAAGCTTTCTTT
CASSLGQGARTEAFF
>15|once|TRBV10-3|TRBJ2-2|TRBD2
TGTGCCATCGGGATAGCGGGGGGGCCGACCGGGGAGCTGTTTTTT
CAIGIAGGPTGELFF
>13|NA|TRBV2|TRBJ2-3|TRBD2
TGTGCCAGCGGACTAGCGGGCACAGATACGCAGTATTTT
CASGLAGTDTQYF
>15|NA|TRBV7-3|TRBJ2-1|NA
TGTGCCAGCAGCTCCTCGGGGAGCGGGCACAATGAGCAGTTCTTC
CASSSSGSGHNEQFF
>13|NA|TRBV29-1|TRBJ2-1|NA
TGCAGCGCCCTGCGGTCGGGTGGCAATGAGCAGTTCTTC
CSALRSGGNEQFF
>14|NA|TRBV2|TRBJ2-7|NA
TGTGCCAGCAGTGAACCTATGTTCTCCTACGAGCAGTACTTC
CASSEPMFSYEQYF
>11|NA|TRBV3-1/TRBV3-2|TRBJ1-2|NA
TGTGCCAGCAGCCCCCCGCGAGGCTACACCTTC
CASSPPRGYTF
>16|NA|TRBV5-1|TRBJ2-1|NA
TGCGCCAGCAGCTTGGAGGGTCAAGGGGGAGCGAATGAGCAGTTCTTC
CASSLEGQGGANEQFF
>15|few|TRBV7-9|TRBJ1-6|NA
TGTGCCAGCAGCTTATCTCACGGGCGGGGGGCACCCCTCCACTTT
CASSLSHGRGAPLHF
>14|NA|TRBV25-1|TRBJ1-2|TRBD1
TGTGCCAGCAGTGGGACAGGGGGAAGGTATGGCTACACCTTC
CASSGTGGRYGYTF
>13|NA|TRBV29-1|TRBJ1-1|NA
TGCAGCGTTGTTCGGGGTATGAACACTGAAGCTTTCTTT
CSVVRGMNTEAFF
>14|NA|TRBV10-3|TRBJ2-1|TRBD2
TGTGCCGCTAGCGGGGGGAGCTCCTACAATGAGCAGTTCTTC
CAASGGSSYNEQFF
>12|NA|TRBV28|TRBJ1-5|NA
TGTGCCAGCAGCCCTACCAAGGGGCCCCCTCATTTT
CASSPTKGPPHF
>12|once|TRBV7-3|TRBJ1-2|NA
TGTGCCAGCAGCTCACAGGGTTTGGGCTACACCTTC
CASSSQGLGYTF
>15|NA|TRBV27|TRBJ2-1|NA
TGTGCCAGCAGTTTGGGGCATCAAGCCTACAATGAGCAGTTCTTC
CASSLGHQAYNEQFF
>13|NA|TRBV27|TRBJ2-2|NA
TGTGCCAGCAGTACCCAAGGGGCCGGGGAGCTGTTTTTT
CASSTQGAGELFF
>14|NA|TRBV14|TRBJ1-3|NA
TGTGCCAGCAGCCAAAAGACAGCGGGAAACACCATATATTTT
CASSQKTAGNTIYF
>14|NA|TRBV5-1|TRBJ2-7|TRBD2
TGCGCCAGCAGTTCCGGGACTAGGGACTACGAGCAGTACTTC
CASSSGTRDYEQYF
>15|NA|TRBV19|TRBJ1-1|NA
TGTGCCAGTAGTATAGATAGCGACACGAACACTGAAGCTTTCTTT
CASSIDSDTNTEAFF
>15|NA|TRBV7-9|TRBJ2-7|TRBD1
TGTGCCAGCAGCTTAACCCCGACAGGGGGCTACGAGCAGTACTTC
CASSLTPTGGYEQYF
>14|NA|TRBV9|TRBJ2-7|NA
TGTGCCAGCAGTCGGGTTGGCAGCTCCTACGAGCAGTACTTC
CASSRVGSSYEQYF
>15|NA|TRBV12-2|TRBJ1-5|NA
TGTGCAAGTCGCTTTTGTACCCAGTCAGGCAAGCCCCAGCATTTT
CASRFCTQSGKPQHF
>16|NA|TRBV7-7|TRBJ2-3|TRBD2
TGTGCCAGCAGCCGGAATAGCGGGGGGGCCTCAGATACGCAGTATTTT
CASSRNSGGASDTQYF
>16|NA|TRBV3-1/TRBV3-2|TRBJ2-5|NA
TGTGCCAGCAGCTCCCGTGGGGGGGGCCGGTCAGAGACCCAGTACTTC
CASSSRGGGRSETQYF
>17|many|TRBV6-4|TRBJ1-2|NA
TGTGCCAGCAGTGACTCAGGTGATGGGCAGGCTGTCTATGGCTACACCTTC
CASSDSGDGQAVYGYTF